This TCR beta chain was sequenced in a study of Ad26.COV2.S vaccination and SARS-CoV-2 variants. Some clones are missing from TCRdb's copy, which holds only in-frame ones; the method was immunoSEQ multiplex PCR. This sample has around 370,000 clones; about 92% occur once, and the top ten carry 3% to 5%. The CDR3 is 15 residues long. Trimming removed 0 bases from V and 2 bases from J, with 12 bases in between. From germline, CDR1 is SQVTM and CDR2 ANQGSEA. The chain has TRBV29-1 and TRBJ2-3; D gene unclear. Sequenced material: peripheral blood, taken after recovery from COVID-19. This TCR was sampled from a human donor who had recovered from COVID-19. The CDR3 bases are TGCAGCGTTGAAGATCAGGAAAGGTTCACAGATACGCAGTATTTT. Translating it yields CSVEDQERFTDTQYF.